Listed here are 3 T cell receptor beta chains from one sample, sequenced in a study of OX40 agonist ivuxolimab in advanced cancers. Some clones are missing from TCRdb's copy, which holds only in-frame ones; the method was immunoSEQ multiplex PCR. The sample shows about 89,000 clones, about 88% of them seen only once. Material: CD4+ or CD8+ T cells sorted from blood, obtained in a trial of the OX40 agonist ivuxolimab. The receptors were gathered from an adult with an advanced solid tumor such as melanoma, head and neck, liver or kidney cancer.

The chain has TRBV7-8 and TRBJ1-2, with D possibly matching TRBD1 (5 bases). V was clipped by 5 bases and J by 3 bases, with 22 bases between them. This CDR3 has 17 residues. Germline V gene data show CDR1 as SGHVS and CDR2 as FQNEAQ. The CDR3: CASSIGRTWGHDYGYTF. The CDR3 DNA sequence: TGTGCCAGCAGCATTGGCCGAACGTGGGGCCATGACTATGGCTACACCTTC.

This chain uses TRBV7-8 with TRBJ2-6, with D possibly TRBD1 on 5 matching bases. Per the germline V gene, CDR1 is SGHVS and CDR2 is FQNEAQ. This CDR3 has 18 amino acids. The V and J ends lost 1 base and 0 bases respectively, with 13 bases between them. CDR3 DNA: TGTGCCAGCAGCTTAGTAACAGGCCCGCTCTCTGGGGCCAACGTCCTGACTTTC. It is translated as CASSLVTGPLSGANVLTF. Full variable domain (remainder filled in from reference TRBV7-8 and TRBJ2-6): GAGVSQSPRYKVAKRGQDVALRCDPISGHVSLFWYQQALGQGPEFLTYFQNEAQLDKSGLPSDRFFAERPEGSVSTLKIQRTQQEDSAVYLCASSLVTGPLSGANVLTFGAGSRLTVL.

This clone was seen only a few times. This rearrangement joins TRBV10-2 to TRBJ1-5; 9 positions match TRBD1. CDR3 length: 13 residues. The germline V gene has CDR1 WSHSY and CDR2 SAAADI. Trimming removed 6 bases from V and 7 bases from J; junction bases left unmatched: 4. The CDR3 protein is CASRGQGWQPQHF. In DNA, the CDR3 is TGCGCCAGCAGGGGACAGGGATGGCAGCCCCAGCATTTT.